This paragraph covers one TCR beta chain sequence. Its antigen is as yet unknown. The data stem from a study of T cell responses to AZD1222 COVID-19 vaccine. Study findings and constraints: When two AZD1222 doses had been given, Spike-specific TCR breadth and depth rose. Baseline seropositives among AZD1222 recipients totaled only five to seven.

The CDR3 length is 19 residues. The germline CDR1 and CDR2 sequences are LNHDA and SQIVND (reference sequence). After removal of 7 bases from V and 0 bases from J, the junction contained 18 bases not matched to a gene. Method: immunoSEQ multiplex PCR; TCRdb's copy keeps in-frame clones and lacks some. The sample lists over 110,000 clones; roughly 93% were seen once. The receptor comes from an adult who received the AZD1222 COVID-19 vaccine. The genes are TRBV19 and TRBJ2-3, with TRBD2 identical over 8 bases. The sample consisted of peripheral blood, taken 28 days after the second AZD1222 dose. CDR3 amino acids: CASKRTGTSKDPSTDTQYF. The CDR3 DNA sequence: TGTGCCAGTAAGAGAACCGGGACTAGTAAAGACCCTAGCACAGATACGCAGTATTTT.